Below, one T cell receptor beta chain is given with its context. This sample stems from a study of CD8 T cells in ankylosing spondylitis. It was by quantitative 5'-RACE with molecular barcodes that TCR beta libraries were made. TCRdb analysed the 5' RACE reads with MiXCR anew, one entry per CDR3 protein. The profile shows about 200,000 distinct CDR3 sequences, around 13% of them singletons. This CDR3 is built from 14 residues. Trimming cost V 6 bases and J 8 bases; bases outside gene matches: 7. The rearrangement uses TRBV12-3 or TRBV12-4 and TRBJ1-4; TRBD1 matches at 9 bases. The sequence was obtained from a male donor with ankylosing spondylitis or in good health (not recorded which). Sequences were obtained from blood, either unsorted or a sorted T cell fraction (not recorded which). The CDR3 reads CASRPTGGWEKLFF. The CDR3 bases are TGTGCCAGCAGGCCCACAGGGGGCTGGGAAAAACTGTTTTTT.